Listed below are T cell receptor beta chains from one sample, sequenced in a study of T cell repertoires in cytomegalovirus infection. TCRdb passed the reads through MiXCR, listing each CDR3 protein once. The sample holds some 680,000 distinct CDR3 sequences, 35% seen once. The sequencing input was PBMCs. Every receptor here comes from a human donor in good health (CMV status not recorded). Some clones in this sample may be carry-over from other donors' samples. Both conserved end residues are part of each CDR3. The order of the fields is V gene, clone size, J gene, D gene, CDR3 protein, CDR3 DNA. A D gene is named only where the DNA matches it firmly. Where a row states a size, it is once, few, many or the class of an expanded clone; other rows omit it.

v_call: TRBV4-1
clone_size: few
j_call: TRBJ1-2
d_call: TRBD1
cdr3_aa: CASSQDRWTGIYGYTF
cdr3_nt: TGCGCCAGCAGCCAAGATAGGTGGACAGGGATTTATGGCTACACCTTC

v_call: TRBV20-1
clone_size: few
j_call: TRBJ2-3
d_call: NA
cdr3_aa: CSALGGERELDTQYF
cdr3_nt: TGCAGTGCCCTAGGGGGCGAGCGGGAGTTAGATACGCAGTATTTT

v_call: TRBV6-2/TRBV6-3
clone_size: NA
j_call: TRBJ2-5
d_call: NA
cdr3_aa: CASSYGRGYQETQYF
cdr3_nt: TGTGCCAGCAGTTATGGTCGGGGATACCAAGAGACCCAGTACTTC

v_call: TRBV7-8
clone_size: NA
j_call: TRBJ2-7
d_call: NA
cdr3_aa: CASSLPGSRDEQYF
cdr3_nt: TGTGCCAGCAGCTTACCAGGATCGCGAGACGAGCAGTACTTC

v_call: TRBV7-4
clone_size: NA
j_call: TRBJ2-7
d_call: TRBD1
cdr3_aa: CASSLVVRGLYEQYF
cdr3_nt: TGTGCCAGCAGCTTAGTCGTCAGGGGGCTCTACGAGCAGTACTTC

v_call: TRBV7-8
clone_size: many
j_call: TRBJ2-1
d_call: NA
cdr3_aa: CASSLRRTNEQFF
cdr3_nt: TGTGCCAGCAGCTTAAGGCGGACCAATGAGCAGTTCTTC

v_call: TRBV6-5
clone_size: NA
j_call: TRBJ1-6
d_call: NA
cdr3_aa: CASSYNGGISGLNSPLHF
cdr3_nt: TGTGCCAGCAGTTATAACGGGGGCATCTCCGGATTGAATTCACCCCTCCACTTT

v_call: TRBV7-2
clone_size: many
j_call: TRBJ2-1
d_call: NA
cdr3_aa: CASSFRVYNEQFF
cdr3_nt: TGTGCCAGCAGCTTTCGGGTCTACAATGAGCAGTTCTTC

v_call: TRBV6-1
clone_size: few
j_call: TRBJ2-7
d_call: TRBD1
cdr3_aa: CASAADRFTYEQYF
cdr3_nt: TGTGCCAGCGCCGCGGACAGGTTCACCTACGAGCAGTACTTC

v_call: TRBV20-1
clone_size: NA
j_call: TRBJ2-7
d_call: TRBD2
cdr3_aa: CSAGLAGLYEQYF
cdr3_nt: TGCAGTGCTGGCCTAGCGGGCCTTTACGAGCAGTACTTC

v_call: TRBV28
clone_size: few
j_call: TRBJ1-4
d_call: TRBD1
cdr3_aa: CASSSGDRGGKLFF
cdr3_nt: TGTGCCAGCAGTTCCGGAGACAGGGGGGGAAAACTGTTTTTT

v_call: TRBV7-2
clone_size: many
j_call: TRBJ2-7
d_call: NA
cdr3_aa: CASSLAGVSSYEQYF
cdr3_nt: TGTGCCAGCAGCTTAGCGGGGGTTAGCTCCTACGAGCAGTACTTC

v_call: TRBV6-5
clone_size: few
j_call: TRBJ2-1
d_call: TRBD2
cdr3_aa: CASRYSGSSYNEQFF
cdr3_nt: TGTGCCAGCAGGTATAGCGGGAGCTCCTACAATGAGCAGTTCTTC

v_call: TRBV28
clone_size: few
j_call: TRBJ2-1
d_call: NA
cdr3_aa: CASSPRGRGLSYNEQFF
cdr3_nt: TGTGCCAGCAGCCCCCGGGGCCGGGGCCTCTCCTACAATGAGCAGTTCTTC

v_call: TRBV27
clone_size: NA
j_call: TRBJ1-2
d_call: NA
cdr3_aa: CASSSWTDNYGYTF
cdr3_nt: TGTGCCAGCAGTTCTTGGACGGATAACTATGGCTACACCTTC

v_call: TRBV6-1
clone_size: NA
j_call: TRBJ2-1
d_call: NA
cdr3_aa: CASTHTEYNEQFF
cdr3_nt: TGTGCCAGCACTCACACAGAGTACAATGAGCAGTTCTTC

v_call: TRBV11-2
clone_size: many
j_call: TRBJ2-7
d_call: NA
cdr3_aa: CASSPRGGHEQYF
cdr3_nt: TGTGCCAGCAGCCCTCGCGGAGGCCACGAGCAGTACTTC

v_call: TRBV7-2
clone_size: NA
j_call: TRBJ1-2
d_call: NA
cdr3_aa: CASSLAEEGVYGYTF
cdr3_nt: TGTGCCAGCAGCTTAGCGGAGGAGGGGGTCTATGGCTACACCTTC

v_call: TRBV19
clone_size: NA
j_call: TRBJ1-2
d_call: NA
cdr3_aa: CASSSDTFYGYTF
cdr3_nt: TGTGCCAGTAGTAGTGACACCTTCTATGGCTACACCTTC

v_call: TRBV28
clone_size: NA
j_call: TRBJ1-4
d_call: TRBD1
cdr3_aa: CASRDRSLEKLFF
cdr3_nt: TGTGCCAGCAGGGACAGGTCCCTGGAAAAACTGTTTTTT

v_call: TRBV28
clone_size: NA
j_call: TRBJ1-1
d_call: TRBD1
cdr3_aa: CASSPRRPGQGGTEAFF
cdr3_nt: TGTGCCAGCAGTCCGCGCCGACCAGGACAGGGGGGGACTGAAGCTTTCTTT

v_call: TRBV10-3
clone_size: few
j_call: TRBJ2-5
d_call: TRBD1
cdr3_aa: CAISESPGQGVETQYF
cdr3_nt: TGTGCCATCAGTGAGTCCCCAGGACAGGGGGTAGAGACCCAGTACTTC

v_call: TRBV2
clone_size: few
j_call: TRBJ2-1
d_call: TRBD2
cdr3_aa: CASRAGTSGRADNEQFF
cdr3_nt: TGTGCCAGCAGGGCCGGGACTAGCGGGAGGGCCGACAATGAGCAGTTCTTC

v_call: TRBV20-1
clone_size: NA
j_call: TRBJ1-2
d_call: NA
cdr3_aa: CSARLSANYGYTF
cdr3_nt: TGCAGTGCTAGACTTTCGGCTAACTATGGCTACACCTTC

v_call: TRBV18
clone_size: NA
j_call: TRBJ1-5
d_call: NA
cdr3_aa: CASSPGQNSNQPQHF
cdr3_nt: TGTGCCAGCTCACCAGGGCAGAATAGCAATCAGCCCCAGCATTTT

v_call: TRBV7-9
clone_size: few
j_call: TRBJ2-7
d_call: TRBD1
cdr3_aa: CASSSGDRAEQYF
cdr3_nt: TGTGCCAGCAGCTCTGGGGACAGGGCCGAGCAGTACTTC

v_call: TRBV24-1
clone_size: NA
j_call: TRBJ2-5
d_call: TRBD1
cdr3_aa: CATSDDGTGRQETQYF
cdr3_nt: TGTGCCACCAGTGACGATGGGACAGGACGCCAAGAGACCCAGTACTTC

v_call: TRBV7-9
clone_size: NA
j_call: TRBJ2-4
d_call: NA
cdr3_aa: CASSFGLGLKNIQYF
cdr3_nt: TGTGCCAGCAGCTTCGGGCTGGGTTTGAAAAACATTCAGTACTTC

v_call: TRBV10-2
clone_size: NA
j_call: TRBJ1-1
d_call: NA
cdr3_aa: CASHLTGNTEAFF
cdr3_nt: TGCGCCAGTCACCTGACAGGGAACACTGAAGCTTTCTTT

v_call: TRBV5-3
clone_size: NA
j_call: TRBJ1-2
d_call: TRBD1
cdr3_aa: CASTVLGQGDYGYTF
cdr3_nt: TGTGCCAGCACCGTGTTGGGACAGGGAGACTATGGCTACACCTTC

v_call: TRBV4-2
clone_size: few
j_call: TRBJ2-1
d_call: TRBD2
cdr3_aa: CASSQAPSGRVGGEQFF
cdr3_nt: TGTGCCAGCAGCCAAGCGCCTAGCGGGAGGGTTGGTGGTGAGCAGTTCTTC

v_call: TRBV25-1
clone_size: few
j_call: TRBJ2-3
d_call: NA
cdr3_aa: CASTGSTDTQYF
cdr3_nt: TGTGCCAGCACGGGGAGCACAGATACGCAGTATTTT

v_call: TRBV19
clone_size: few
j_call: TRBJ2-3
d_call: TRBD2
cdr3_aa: CASSIASGSTDTQYF
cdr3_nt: TGTGCCAGTAGTATCGCTAGCGGGAGTACAGATACGCAGTATTTT

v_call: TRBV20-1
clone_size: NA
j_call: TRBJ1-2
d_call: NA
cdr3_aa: CSARQTRNYGYTF
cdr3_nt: TGCAGTGCTCGACAGACACGTAATTATGGCTACACCTTC

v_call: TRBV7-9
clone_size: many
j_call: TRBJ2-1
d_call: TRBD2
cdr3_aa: CASSLAGGGSSYNEQFF
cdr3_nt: TGTGCCAGCAGCTTAGCGGGCGGGGGGAGCTCCTACAATGAGCAGTTCTTC

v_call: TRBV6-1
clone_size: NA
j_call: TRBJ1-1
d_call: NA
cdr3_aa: CASTGSRDTEAFF
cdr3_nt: TGTGCCAGCACTGGGAGTAGGGACACTGAAGCTTTCTTT

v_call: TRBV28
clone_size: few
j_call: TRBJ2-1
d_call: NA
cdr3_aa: CASSLSRNRGFVEQFF
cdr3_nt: TGTGCCAGCAGTTTATCGCGCAATAGGGGTTTCGTTGAGCAGTTCTTC

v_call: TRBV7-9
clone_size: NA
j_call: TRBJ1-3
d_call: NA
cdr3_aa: CASSFGTGSVYF
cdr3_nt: NA

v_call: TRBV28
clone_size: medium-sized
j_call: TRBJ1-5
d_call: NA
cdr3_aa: CASSFWGPQHF
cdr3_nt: TGTGCCAGCAGTTTTTGGGGGCCCCAGCATTTT

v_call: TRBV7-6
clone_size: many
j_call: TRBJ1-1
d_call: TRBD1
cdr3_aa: CASSASQGANTEAFF
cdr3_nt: TGTGCCAGCAGCGCTTCACAGGGGGCGAACACTGAAGCTTTCTTT

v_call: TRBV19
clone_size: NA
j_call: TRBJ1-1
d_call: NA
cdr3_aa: CASSAVRNTEAFF
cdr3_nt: TGTGCCAGTAGTGCGGTTCGCAACACTGAAGCTTTCTTT

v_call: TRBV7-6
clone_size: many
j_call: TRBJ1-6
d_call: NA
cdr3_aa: CASSLSLAHNSPLHF
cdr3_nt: TGTGCCAGCAGCTTATCACTGGCCCATAATTCACCCCTCCACTTT

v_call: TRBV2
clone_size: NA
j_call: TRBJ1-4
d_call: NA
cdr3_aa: CASSRGFNEKLFF
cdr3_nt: TGTGCCAGCAGTCGGGGGTTTAATGAAAAACTGTTTTTT

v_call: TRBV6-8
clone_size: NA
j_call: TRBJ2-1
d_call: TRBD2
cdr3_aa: CASSYSKTGGGNEQFF
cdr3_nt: TGTGCCAGCAGTTACTCGAAAACAGGCGGGGGAAATGAGCAGTTCTTC

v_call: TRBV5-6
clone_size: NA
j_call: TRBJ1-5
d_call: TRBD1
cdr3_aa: CASSLGSGTGRFSNQPQHF
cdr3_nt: TGTGCCAGCAGCTTGGGGTCCGGGACAGGGCGATTTAGCAATCAGCCCCAGCATTTT

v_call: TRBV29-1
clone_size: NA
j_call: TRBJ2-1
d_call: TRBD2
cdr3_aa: CSVDGSGRVYDEQFF
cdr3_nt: TGCAGCGTGGATGGAAGCGGGAGGGTCTACGATGAGCAGTTCTTC

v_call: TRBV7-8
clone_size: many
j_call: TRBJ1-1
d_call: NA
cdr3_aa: CASSLVAGNTEAFF
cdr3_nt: TGTGCCAGCAGTTTAGTTGCGGGGAACACTGAAGCTTTCTTT

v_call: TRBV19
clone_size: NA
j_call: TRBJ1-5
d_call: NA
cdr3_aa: CASIIWLSSQPQHF
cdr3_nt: TGTGCCAGTATTATTTGGCTTTCGAGTCAGCCCCAGCATTTT

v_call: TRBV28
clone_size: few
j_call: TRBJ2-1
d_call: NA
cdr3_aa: CASSILPGRISHEQFF
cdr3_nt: TGTGCCAGCAGTATCCTCCCGGGACGGATTTCGCATGAGCAGTTCTTC

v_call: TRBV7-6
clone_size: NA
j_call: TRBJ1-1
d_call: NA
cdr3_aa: CASSLVGQRSTEAFF
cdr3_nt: TGTGCCAGCAGCTTAGTCGGGCAGAGGAGCACTGAAGCTTTCTTT

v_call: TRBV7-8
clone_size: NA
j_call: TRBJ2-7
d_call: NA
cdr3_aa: CASSADSRLHEQYF
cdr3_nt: TGTGCCAGCAGCGCGGACAGTAGGCTCCACGAGCAGTACTTC

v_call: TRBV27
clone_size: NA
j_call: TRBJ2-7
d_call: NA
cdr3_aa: CASSLRKTSYEQYF
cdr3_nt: TGTGCCAGCAGTCTCAGGAAGACCTCCTACGAGCAGTACTTC

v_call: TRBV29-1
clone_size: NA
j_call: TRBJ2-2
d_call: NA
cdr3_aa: CSVDKQGNTGELFF
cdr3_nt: TGCAGCGTTGATAAACAGGGGAACACCGGGGAGCTGTTTTTT

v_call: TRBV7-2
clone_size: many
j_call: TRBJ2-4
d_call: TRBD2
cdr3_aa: CASSLVPSGNLAKNIQYF
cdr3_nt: TGTGCCAGCAGCTTAGTGCCTAGCGGGAATCTAGCCAAAAACATTCAGTACTTC

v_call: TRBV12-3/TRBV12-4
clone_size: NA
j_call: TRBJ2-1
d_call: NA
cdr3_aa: CASSLGLSNEQFF
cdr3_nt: TGTGCCAGCAGTTTAGGCCTGAGCAATGAGCAGTTCTTC

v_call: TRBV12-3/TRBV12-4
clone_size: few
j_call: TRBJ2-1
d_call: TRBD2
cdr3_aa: CASSFGLAGGNEQFF
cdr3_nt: TGTGCCAGCAGTTTCGGACTAGCGGGGGGAAATGAGCAGTTCTTC

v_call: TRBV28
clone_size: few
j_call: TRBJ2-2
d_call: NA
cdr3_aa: CASGLSRGELFF
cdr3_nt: TGTGCCAGCGGGCTTAGCCGCGGGGAGCTGTTTTTT